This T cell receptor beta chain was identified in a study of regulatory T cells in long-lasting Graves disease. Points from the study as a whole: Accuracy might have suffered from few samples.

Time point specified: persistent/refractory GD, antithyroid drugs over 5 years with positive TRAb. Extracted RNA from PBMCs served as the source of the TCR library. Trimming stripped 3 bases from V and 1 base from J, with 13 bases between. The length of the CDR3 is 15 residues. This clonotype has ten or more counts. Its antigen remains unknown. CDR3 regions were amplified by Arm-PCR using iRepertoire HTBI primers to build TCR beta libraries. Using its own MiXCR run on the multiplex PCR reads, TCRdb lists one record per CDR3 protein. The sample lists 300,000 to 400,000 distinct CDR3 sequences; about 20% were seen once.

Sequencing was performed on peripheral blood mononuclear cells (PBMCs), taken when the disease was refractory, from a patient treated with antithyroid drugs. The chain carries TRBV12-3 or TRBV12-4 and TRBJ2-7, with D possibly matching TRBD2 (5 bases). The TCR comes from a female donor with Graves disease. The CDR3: CASSFGLGSSYEQYF. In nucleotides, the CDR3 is TGTGCCAGCAGTTTCGGGCTAGGGAGTTCCTACGAGCAGTACTTC.